A selection of T cell receptor beta chains follows, all from one sample in a study of shared clonotypes between healthy human individuals. Clones were read by immunoSEQ multiplex PCR, and TCRdb kept only the in-frame ones, dropping some. Altogether about 2.3 million clones are present, around 93% being singletons, with the ten largest covering around 0.35%. The sequenced sample consisted of naive CD4+ T cells from PBMCs. Source of these receptors: a man aged 18 to 29 in good health. Some clones in this sample may be carry-over from other donors' samples. Each CDR3 is given with its conserved first and last residue. A D gene is named only where the DNA matches it firmly. Not every row has a clone size; where given, it reads once, few, many or a size class.

CDR3 protein: CESFSGNTIYF
CDR3 DNA: TGCGAGAGTTTCTCTGGAAACACCATATATTTT
clone size: -
D gene: -
J gene: TRBJ1-3
V gene: TRBV28

CDR3 protein: CAWSPRRGPYEQYF
CDR3 DNA: TGTGCCTGGAGTCCCCGGAGGGGGCCCTACGAGCAGTACTTC
clone size: -
D gene: -
J gene: TRBJ2-7
V gene: TRBV30

CDR3 protein: CASSVDPGSTDTQYF
CDR3 DNA: TGTGCCAGCAGCGTAGATCCGGGAAGCACAGATACGCAGTATTTT
clone size: -
D gene: -
J gene: TRBJ2-3
V gene: TRBV9

CDR3 protein: CASSVIRKTFTDTQYF
CDR3 DNA: TGTGCCAGCAGCGTGATACGGAAAACTTTCACAGATACGCAGTATTTT
clone size: -
D gene: -
J gene: TRBJ2-3
V gene: TRBV27

CDR3 protein: CASSYLGQSYEQYF
CDR3 DNA: TGTGCCAGCAGTTACTTGGGACAGAGCTACGAGCAGTACTTC
clone size: -
D gene: TRBD1
J gene: TRBJ2-7
V gene: TRBV6-6

CDR3 protein: CSVEEAGGRTDTQYF
CDR3 DNA: TGCAGCGTTGAAGAAGCGGGAGGGCGCACAGATACGCAGTATTTT
clone size: -
D gene: TRBD2
J gene: TRBJ2-3
V gene: TRBV29-1

CDR3 protein: CASSTVTSGTRIDTQYF
CDR3 DNA: TGTGCCAGCAGTACCGTGACTAGCGGGACAAGGATAGATACGCAGTATTTT
clone size: -
D gene: TRBD2
J gene: TRBJ2-3
V gene: TRBV28

CDR3 protein: CAISPGLAGGSDEQYF
CDR3 DNA: TGTGCCATCAGCCCGGGACTAGCGGGAGGATCGGACGAGCAGTACTTC
clone size: -
D gene: TRBD2
J gene: TRBJ2-7
V gene: TRBV10-3

CDR3 protein: CASSLDTGTEAFF
CDR3 DNA: TGTGCCAGCAGCTTGGACACGGGCACTGAAGCTTTCTTT
clone size: few
D gene: -
J gene: TRBJ1-1
V gene: TRBV7-9

CDR3 protein: CASSLRDRVSTDTQYF
CDR3 DNA: TGCGCCAGCAGCCTCCGGGACAGGGTGAGCACAGATACGCAGTATTTT
clone size: -
D gene: TRBD1
J gene: TRBJ2-3
V gene: TRBV4-1